A selection of T cell receptor beta chains follows, all from one sample in a study of blood T cell repertoires in COVID-19. The method was immunoSEQ multiplex PCR; TCRdb's version includes in-frame clones alone and lacks a portion of them. The profile covers around 200,000 clones, with 85% appearing a single time and 18% taken by the ten largest. The sequenced sample consisted of PBMCs or T cells enriched from blood (not recorded which). Source of these receptors: a man aged 35-49 years who had recovered from COVID-19. Both conserved end residues are trimmed from each CDR3.

V gene	J gene	CDR3 protein
TRBV20-1	TRBJ2-7	SARQGHEQY
TRBV3-1/TRBV3-2	TRBJ1-1	ASSGDLNTEAF
TRBV1	TRBJ2-1	TSSLPGTSGFYNEQF
TRBV4-3	TRBJ1-6	ASSLDRVNSPLH
TRBV6-6	TRBJ2-5	ASSSWTGEETQY
TRBV10-3	TRBJ2-1	AIGIADNNEQF
TRBV19	TRBJ1-6	ASSSNTGGLSPLH
TRBV5-1	TRBJ2-1	ASSPTGTGSHNEQF
TRBV11-3	TRBJ2-7	ASSLDQQEVREQY
TRBV5-1	TRBJ2-3	ASSPWTGGGGTDTQY
TRBV30	TRBJ1-1	AWNQGRYTEAF
TRBV28	TRBJ1-6	ASSLGQPNNSPLH
TRBV3-1/TRBV3-2	TRBJ2-2	ASSQLGTSGRLF
TRBV7-9	TRBJ2-7	ASSPSGGAGEQY
TRBV2	TRBJ2-7	ASSAIGAGKGEQY
TRBV6-1	TRBJ1-5	ASSEAGWRQPQH
TRBV3-1/TRBV3-2	TRBJ1-2	ASSDAVGYT
TRBV12-3/TRBV12-4	TRBJ2-1	ASSLYNEQF
TRBV21-1	TRBJ1-6	ASSEAGQETSSYNSPLH
TRBV29-1	TRBJ1-5	SVGGPSGSQPQH
TRBV7-6	TRBJ1-2	ASRPAGANYGYT
TRBV5-1	TRBJ2-1	ASSLVGLSGSYNEQF
TRBV6-2/TRBV6-3	TRBJ2-3	ASSYDRVKTDTQY
TRBV5-4	TRBJ2-1	ASSSPRGELNNEQF
TRBV11-2	TRBJ1-2	ASRSTGPNYGYT
TRBV11-2	TRBJ2-2	ASSLDHGGRELF
TRBV9	TRBJ1-2	ASTVQTQGTNYGYT
TRBV27	TRBJ1-1	ASSPPPGRGNTEAF
TRBV28	TRBJ2-7	ASSLFGVGQGAYYEQY
TRBV6-5	TRBJ2-3	ASIQSREHTQY
TRBV9	TRBJ1-3	ASSPNDQTLGNTIY
TRBV10-1	TRBJ2-7	ASSESNGAEQY
TRBV2	TRBJ2-6	ASTQYSGAGANVLT
TRBV28	TRBJ1-5	ASRLTGNNQPQH
TRBV27	TRBJ2-1	ASRPGTSGSGEQF
TRBV5-1	TRBJ2-1	ASSLLSGSLGEQF
TRBV5-6	TRBJ2-2	ASSSTGGPLAGELF
TRBV5-5	TRBJ2-7	ASSLVAGLGYEQY
TRBV7-9	TRBJ2-5	ASRGGLAGETQY
TRBV28	TRBJ2-1	ASSSGTVINEQF
TRBV25-1	TRBJ2-3	ASSEYSGSGTDTQY
TRBV9	TRBJ1-2	ASSVVGGLNAGDGYT
TRBV25-1	TRBJ2-7	VSRGGSYEQY
TRBV10-3	TRBJ2-4	AISDRPAGDIQY
TRBV7-8	TRBJ2-1	ASSRFPDNEQF
TRBV7-2	TRBJ2-7	ASSLGPTGAVEQY